This T cell receptor (beta chain) was obtained from a study of regulatory T cells in long-lasting Graves disease. The wider study: Persistent cases took antithyroid drugs over 5 years and stayed TSH receptor antibody positive. Study outcomes and limitations: Persistent Graves' patients showed less TCR diversity than newly diagnosed ones. Persistent disease samples used TRBV28, TRBJ1-2 and TRBJ2-5 preferentially.

A word on this clonotype: The antigen is undetermined.

Time point specified: persistent/refractory GD, antithyroid drugs over 5 years with positive TRAb. There was RNA extracted from PBMCs, and the TCR library was made from it. V trimming: 6 bases; J trimming: 3 bases; junction bases outside the gene matches: 10. The CDR3 spans 15 residues. CDR1 SEHNR and CDR2 FQNEAQ come from the germline V gene (reference sequence). CDR3-region Arm-PCR and iRepertoire HTBI primers produced the TCR beta libraries. TCRdb recomputed calls from the multiplex PCR reads with MiXCR, one row per CDR3 protein. The table lists 600,000 to 800,000 distinct CDR3 sequences, about 30% of them singletons.

The source was peripheral blood mononuclear cells (PBMCs), collected when the disease was refractory, from a patient treated with antithyroid drugs. This receptor was obtained from a female donor with Graves disease. The genes are TRBV7-9 and TRBJ2-7; the match to TRBD1 covers 8 bases. CDR3 loop: CASSPRQGTNYEQYF. The CDR3 coding sequence is TGTGCCAGCAGTCCCCGACAGGGGACCAACTACGAGCAGTACTTC.